This is a list of T cell receptor beta chains from one sample in a study of blood T cell repertoires in COVID-19. TCRdb's copy holds only in-frame clones and misses some; the assay was immunoSEQ multiplex PCR. The repertoire holds about 280,000 clones, with around 90% as singletons. Source material: PBMCs or T cells enriched from blood (not recorded which). The receptors shown here come from a middle-aged man who had been exposed to COVID-19. The CDR3 runs from the conserved cysteine through the conserved F or W. The order of the fields is V gene, J gene, clone size, D gene, CDR3 DNA, CDR3 protein. D genes are given only for firm matches. Some rows mark clone size as missing; the rest say once, few, many or name a class of expanded clone.

TRBV7-6	TRBJ2-7	.	TRBD1	TGTGCCAGCAGTAAAGCCCCCGGGACAGGGGCGCCATCCTCCTACGAGCAGTACTTC	CASSKAPGTGAPSSYEQYF
TRBV19	TRBJ1-4	.	.	TGTGCCAGTAGTGTGATCAGGGATGAAAAACTGTTTTTT	CASSVIRDEKLFF
TRBV4-3	TRBJ2-7	once	TRBD1	TGCGCCAGCAGCCAAAACAGGGACAGGATTTACGAGCAGTACTTC	CASSQNRDRIYEQYF
TRBV7-9	TRBJ1-4	few	.	TGTGCCAGCAGCTCCCCGCAGGGTAGCATGCTTGAAAAACTGTTTTTT	CASSSPQGSMLEKLFF
TRBV4-1	TRBJ1-2	.	.	TGCGCCAGCAGCCAAGACCAGGGAGGCTATGGCTACACCTTC	CASSQDQGGYGYTF
TRBV11-2	TRBJ1-2	.	.	TGTGCCAGCAGCCAAACCCCTGGAGTTGACTATGGCTACACCTTC	CASSQTPGVDYGYTF
TRBV4-3	TRBJ1-2	.	.	TGCGCCAGCAGCCCACTGGAGAATGAGTATGGCTACACCTTC	CASSPLENEYGYTF
TRBV21-1	TRBJ1-3	.	.	TGTGCCAGCAGCAAGGGGAAGACAGGGGTAATAGATGGAAACACCATATATTTT	CASSKGKTGVIDGNTIYF
TRBV6-5	TRBJ2-5	once	.	TGTGCCAGCAGTTACTCGAACAGCCGTAAGACCCAGTACTTC	CASSYSNSRKTQYF
TRBV28	TRBJ2-7	.	TRBD1	TGTGCCAGCAGTTCCCCGACAGGGGGTGGAGGCGAGCAGTACTTC	CASSSPTGGGGEQYF
TRBV19	TRBJ2-1	.	.	TGTGCCAGTATGGGAGGGACACTAAACAATGAGCAGTTCTTC	CASMGGTLNNEQFF
TRBV19	TRBJ1-1	.	.	TGTGCCAGTAGTGTTCGCGAGAGGACTGAAGCTTTCTTT	CASSVRERTEAFF
TRBV3-1/TRBV3-2	TRBJ1-1	.	.	TGTGCCAGCAGCACATTGTCTCTGAACACTGAAGCTTTCTTT	CASSTLSLNTEAFF
TRBV29-1	TRBJ2-1	once	TRBD2	TGCAGCGTTGAAGGGACTAGCTACAATGAGCAGTTCTTC	CSVEGTSYNEQFF
TRBV28	TRBJ2-2	.	TRBD1	TGTGCCAGCAGTTCAATTCCGGGACAGGGGTACACCGGGGAGCTGTTTTTT	CASSSIPGQGYTGELFF
TRBV11-3	TRBJ2-1	.	TRBD2	TGTGCCAGCAGCCTGGGACTAGCGGGAGCCAATGAGCAGTTCTTC	CASSLGLAGANEQFF
TRBV7-9	TRBJ1-2	.	.	TGTGCCAGCAGCTTAGACGGGATACAGCTTTATGGCTACACCTTC	CASSLDGIQLYGYTF
TRBV19	TRBJ2-7	.	.	TGTGCCAGTAGTATTTCGTGGCGGGACGGGTACGAGCAGTACTTC	CASSISWRDGYEQYF
TRBV19	TRBJ2-1	.	.	TGTGCCAGTAGTATAGCACTACTCAATGAGCAGTTCTTC	CASSIALLNEQFF
TRBV9	TRBJ2-1	.	TRBD2	TGTGCCAGCAGCGTAGTGTCAAGGAGCAGCGGGAGAGACGATGAGCAGTTCTTC	CASSVVSRSSGRDDEQFF
TRBV11-3	TRBJ2-5	.	TRBD2	TGTGCCAGCAGTCCTGGGACTAGTCCCTTTGAGACCCAGTACTTC	CASSPGTSPFETQYF
TRBV19	TRBJ1-5	few	TRBD1	TGTGCCAGTAGTATCTTCGGGACAGGGCGCCAGCCCCAGCATTTT	CASSIFGTGRQPQHF
TRBV9	TRBJ2-1	.	.	TGTGCCAGCAGCGTAGAAGCTAGCCCCCCCTACAATGAGCAGTTCTTC	CASSVEASPPYNEQFF
TRBV28	TRBJ1-2	.	TRBD1	TGTGCCAGCAGTTTATACAGGGGAGATTATGGCTACACCTTC	CASSLYRGDYGYTF
TRBV24-1	TRBJ2-7	.	.	TGTGCCACCAGTGGTTCCAGGGGCTCCTACGAGCAGTACTTC	CATSGSRGSYEQYF
TRBV28	TRBJ1-1	.	.	TGTGCCAGCACTTGGAGAGACAGGCGGAAGGCTGAAGCTTTCTTT	CASTWRDRRKAEAFF
TRBV7-7	TRBJ1-3	.	.	TGTGCCAGCAGTCAGAATACAGGGAGCTCTGGAAACACCATATATTTT	CASSQNTGSSGNTIYF
TRBV28	TRBJ1-6	.	.	TGTGCCAGCAGTTCTCAGGGACCCCTCCACTTT	CASSSQGPLHF
TRBV12-3/TRBV12-4	TRBJ1-5	once	.	TGTGCCAGCAGCCCATTAGGCAATCAGCCCCAGCATTTT	CASSPLGNQPQHF
TRBV7-9	TRBJ1-1	.	TRBD1	TGTGCCAGCAGCTCATTCGGGACAGCGAACACTGAAGCTTTCTTT	CASSSFGTANTEAFF
TRBV18	TRBJ1-1	.	.	TGTGCCAGCTCACCCCAGGGGAGTGAAGCTTTCTTT	CASSPQGSEAFF
TRBV5-1	TRBJ1-2	.	.	TGCGCCAGCAGCTCCGGACGGGAGTCAAACTATGGCTACACCTTC	CASSSGRESNYGYTF
TRBV21-1	TRBJ1-5	.	.	TGTGCCAGCAGCAAAGGACAGGGAGACCAGCCCCAGCATTTT	CASSKGQGDQPQHF
TRBV3-1/TRBV3-2	TRBJ1-2	.	TRBD1	TGTGCCAGCAGCCAAGCTGGGACAGGACCCTATGGCTACACCTTC	CASSQAGTGPYGYTF
TRBV5-4	TRBJ2-5	.	.	TGTGCCAGCAGCTTACATGGGGGCAGGGAGACCCAGTACTTC	CASSLHGGRETQYF
TRBV11-2	TRBJ1-4	.	.	TGTGCCAGCAGCTTACGGGGGGTGGGTAATGAAAAACTGTTTTTT	CASSLRGVGNEKLFF
TRBV7-6	TRBJ2-7	.	TRBD2	TGTGCCAGCAGCAGCGGGAGTCTCTCCTACGAGCAGTACTTC	CASSSGSLSYEQYF
TRBV9	TRBJ2-1	once	TRBD2	TGTGCCAGCAGCGTAGGCCTAGCGGGGCACAATGAGCAGTTCTTC	CASSVGLAGHNEQFF
TRBV12-3/TRBV12-4	TRBJ1-1	.	.	TGTGCCAGCAGTGCGGGTCCGAACACTGAAGCTTTCTTT	CASSAGPNTEAFF
TRBV19	TRBJ1-5	.	.	TGTGCCAGTACCACCGGGAGGAGATATAGCAATCAGCCCCAGCATTTT	CASTTGRRYSNQPQHF
TRBV7-2	TRBJ2-3	.	TRBD2	TGTGCCAGCAGCCCTGCTAGCGGGCCCAGCACAGATACGCAGTATTTT	CASSPASGPSTDTQYF
TRBV19	TRBJ2-1	.	TRBD2	TGTGCCAGTACCCTCCGGGGGGGTTCATACAATGAGCAGTTCTTC	CASTLRGGSYNEQFF
TRBV5-5	TRBJ2-7	.	.	TGTGCCAGCAGCTTGGGGGGGCACGAGCAGTACTTC	CASSLGGHEQYF
TRBV12-2	TRBJ2-7	.	.	TGTGCAAGTCGCCCTAGCAGTGTGAAGCGGGCGGATCCCTACGAGCAGTACTTC	CASRPSSVKRADPYEQYF
TRBV19	TRBJ2-7	.	.	TGTGCCAGTAGTCTTAGACTTGATTCCTACGAGCAGTACTTC	CASSLRLDSYEQYF
TRBV5-4	TRBJ1-6	.	TRBD1	TGTGCCAGCAGCTCCACCGGGACAGGGAATTCACCCCTCCACTTT	CASSSTGTGNSPLHF
TRBV12-3/TRBV12-4	TRBJ1-2	once	.	TGTGCCAGCAGTACCAACTATAACTATGGCTACACCTTC	CASSTNYNYGYTF
TRBV11-2	TRBJ1-6	.	.	TGTGCCAGCAGCGACACAGGGAAAAATTCACCCCTCCACTTT	CASSDTGKNSPLHF
TRBV23-1	TRBJ1-2	.	.	TGCGCCAGCAGTCAATCGATTACGGGGATTAGGGCTAACTATGGCTACACCTTC	CASSQSITGIRANYGYTF
TRBV3-1/TRBV3-2	TRBJ2-5	.	TRBD2	TGTGCCAGCAGCCCTCAGACTAGCGGAGAGACCCAGTACTTC	CASSPQTSGETQYF
TRBV6-5	TRBJ1-1	.	TRBD1	TGTGCCAGCAGTTACCCAGGGGGGACTGAAGCTTTCTTT	CASSYPGGTEAFF
TRBV7-9	TRBJ2-3	once	.	TGTGCCAGCAGCCCTTCCACAGATACGCAGTATTTT	CASSPSTDTQYF
TRBV11-2	TRBJ1-2	few	TRBD1	TGTGCCAGCAGCTTGGGCAGGGGGCGACCTTTTAACTATGGCTACACCTTC	CASSLGRGRPFNYGYTF
TRBV2	TRBJ1-2	.	.	TGTGCCAGCAAAACTGCCGTTACCGCCTATGGCTACACCTTC	CASKTAVTAYGYTF
TRBV7-6	TRBJ2-7	.	TRBD2	TGTGCCAGCAGTTCTAGGCGGGGGATCGGCGAGCAGTACTTC	CASSSRRGIGEQYF
TRBV28	TRBJ2-7	.	TRBD2	TGTGCCAGCAGACCTAGCGGGAGCTTCGAGCAGTACTTC	CASRPSGSFEQYF